Sequencing of this T cell receptor beta chain was carried out in a study of T cell clones after liver transplantation. Study information: TCRbeta sequencing after a pre-transplant mixed lymphocyte reaction identified graft-donor-reactive clones, later tracked in post-transplant blood.

The protocol was immunoSEQ multiplex PCR, while the TCRdb copy is restricted to in-frame clones and leaves out a portion. The repertoire holds over 50,000 clones, roughly nine tenths seen once, with approximately 15% in the top ten. Here the sequenced sample was CD8+ T cells from blood, taken 12 months after liver transplant. The source is a human patient who received a liver transplant. A subset of T cells may come from the graft donor.

The CDR3 nucleotides are TGTGCCAGCAGCTTCGGGACTAGCGGGAGTAGTGAGCAGTTCTTC. As protein: CASSFGTSGSSEQFF. V is TRBV27 and J is TRBJ2-1; TRBD2 agrees at 14 bases. This CDR3 region has 15 residues. Germline values: CDR1 MNHEY, CDR2 SMNVEV (reference sequence). V gave up 6 bases and J gave up 9 bases; unmatched junction bases: 7.